Listed below are T cell receptor beta chains from one sample, sequenced in a study of CD8 T cells in Susac syndrome. TCRdb ran MiXCR on the immunoSEQ multiplex PCR reads and lists one entry per CDR3 protein. This table has fewer than 150,000 distinct CDR3 sequences, approximately 90% appearing once. The material sequenced was CD8+ T cells from PBMCs. These receptors came from a human donor with multiple sclerosis. The CDR3 runs from the conserved cysteine through the conserved F or W. The D gene is left open where the match is weak.

V gene: TRBV6-1
J gene: TRBJ2-1
D gene: TRBD2
CDR3 DNA: TGTGCCAGCAACCCGACTCGAGGGAGCGGGGCCTACAATGAGCAGTTCTTC
CDR3 protein: CASNPTRGSGAYNEQFF

V gene: TRBV4-2
J gene: TRBJ2-1
D gene: TRBD2
CDR3 DNA: TGTGCCAGCAGCCAAGATCCTTCTTTGACTAGCGGGAGAGCGGGGAATGAGCAGTTCTTC
CDR3 protein: CASSQDPSLTSGRAGNEQFF

V gene: TRBV28
J gene: TRBJ2-3
D gene: .
CDR3 DNA: TGTGCCAGGGGGGGGCGATCAGATACGCAGTATTTT
CDR3 protein: CARGGRSDTQYF

V gene: TRBV6-5
J gene: TRBJ2-3
D gene: .
CDR3 DNA: TGTGCCAGCAGTTACTCGAGCAGGGCGACAGATACGCAGTATTTT
CDR3 protein: CASSYSSRATDTQYF

V gene: TRBV6-1
J gene: TRBJ2-5
D gene: .
CDR3 DNA: TGTGCCAGCAGTCCCCCGGGACGCCGAGGGGGAGAGACCCAGTACTTC
CDR3 protein: CASSPPGRRGGETQYF

V gene: TRBV2
J gene: TRBJ2-5
D gene: .
CDR3 DNA: TGTGCCAGCAGCTTCGGGACTTCCCCGGGGGAGACCCAGTACTTC
CDR3 protein: CASSFGTSPGETQYF

V gene: TRBV7-2
J gene: TRBJ2-1
D gene: .
CDR3 DNA: TGTGCCAGCAGCTCTAACCATGAGCAGTTCTTC
CDR3 protein: CASSSNHEQFF

V gene: TRBV20-1
J gene: TRBJ1-2
D gene: .
CDR3 DNA: TGCAGTGCTCCCGGGTCGAATGGCTACACCTTC
CDR3 protein: CSAPGSNGYTF

V gene: TRBV6-4
J gene: TRBJ2-2
D gene: .
CDR3 DNA: TGTGCCAGCCCCGAGGGTCCTGCCCACACCGGGGAGCTGTTTTTT
CDR3 protein: CASPEGPAHTGELFF

V gene: TRBV30
J gene: TRBJ1-1
D gene: .
CDR3 DNA: TGTGCCTTCATAATGGGCACTGAAGCTTTCTTT
CDR3 protein: CAFIMGTEAFF

V gene: TRBV3-1
J gene: TRBJ2-7
D gene: .
CDR3 DNA: TGTGCCAGCAGCTCCCCGGGTCGCCACGAGCAGTACTTC
CDR3 protein: CASSSPGRHEQYF

V gene: TRBV7-9
J gene: TRBJ2-7
D gene: .
CDR3 DNA: TGTGCCAGCAGCCAGGGACTTAAAGACGCCTACGAGCAGTACTTC
CDR3 protein: CASSQGLKDAYEQYF

V gene: TRBV6-2/TRBV6-3
J gene: TRBJ1-2
D gene: .
CDR3 DNA: TGTGCCAGCAGTTACTCCCATGGACAAACACTCTACACCTTC
CDR3 protein: CASSYSHGQTLYTF

V gene: TRBV29-1
J gene: TRBJ2-1
D gene: TRBD2
CDR3 DNA: TGCAGCGTTGAACTTGGACTAGCGGGACCGGGGAATGAGCAGTTCTTC
CDR3 protein: CSVELGLAGPGNEQFF

V gene: TRBV4-1
J gene: TRBJ1-4
D gene: .
CDR3 DNA: TGCGCCAGCAGCCAACTACTAGGAGGTTTCGACCTTCGTGTTAGTGAAAAACTGTTTTTT
CDR3 protein: CASSQLLGGFDLRVSEKLFF

V gene: TRBV19
J gene: TRBJ2-5
D gene: .
CDR3 DNA: TGTGCCAGTAGTATAGATGGCGAGGAGACCCAGTACTTC
CDR3 protein: CASSIDGEETQYF

V gene: TRBV24-1
J gene: TRBJ2-5
D gene: TRBD2
CDR3 DNA: TGTGCCACCAGTGATTCTACTAGCGGGAGTAACCAAGAGACCCAGTACTTC
CDR3 protein: CATSDSTSGSNQETQYF

V gene: TRBV4-1
J gene: TRBJ1-5
D gene: TRBD1
CDR3 DNA: TGCGCCAGCAGCCCCGGGACAGGGGATGGTGGCAATCAGCCCCAGCATTTT
CDR3 protein: CASSPGTGDGGNQPQHF